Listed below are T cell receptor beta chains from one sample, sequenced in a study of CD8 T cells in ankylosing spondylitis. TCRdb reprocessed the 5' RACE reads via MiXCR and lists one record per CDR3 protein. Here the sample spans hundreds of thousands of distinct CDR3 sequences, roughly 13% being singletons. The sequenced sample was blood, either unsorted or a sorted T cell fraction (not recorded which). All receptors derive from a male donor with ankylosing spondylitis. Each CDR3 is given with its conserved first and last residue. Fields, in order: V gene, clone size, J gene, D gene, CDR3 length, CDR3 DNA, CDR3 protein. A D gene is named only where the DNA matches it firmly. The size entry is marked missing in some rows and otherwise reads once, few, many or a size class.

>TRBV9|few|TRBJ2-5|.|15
TGTGCCAGCAGCGTAGCTTCCGAAGGCCAAGAGACCCAGTACTTC
CASSVASEGQETQYF
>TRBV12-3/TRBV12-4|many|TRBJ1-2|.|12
TGTGCCAGCAGTTTAGGCGACGTCGGCTACACCTTC
CASSLGDVGYTF
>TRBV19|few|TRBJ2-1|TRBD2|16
TGTGCCAGTAGCCGGAGGGGGCGGGAGGGCCGCCATGAGCAGTTCTTC
CASSRRGREGRHEQFF
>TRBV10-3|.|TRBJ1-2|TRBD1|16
TGTGCCATCAGGTCAACAGGGGGCAGTAGTAACTATGGCTACACCTTC
CAIRSTGGSSNYGYTF
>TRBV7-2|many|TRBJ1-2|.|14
TGTGCCAGCAGCTTAGGGGGACATGGTGGGGGCTACACCTTC
CASSLGGHGGGYTF
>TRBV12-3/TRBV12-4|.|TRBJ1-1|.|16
TGTGCCAGCACCCCTCGGGTTCGACAGCGCAACACTGAAGCTTTCTTT
CASTPRVRQRNTEAFF
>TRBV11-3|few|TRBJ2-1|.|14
TGTGCCAGCAGCTCCGGACTGGATCCTAATGAGCAGTTCTTC
CASSSGLDPNEQFF
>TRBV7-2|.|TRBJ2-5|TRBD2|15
TGTGCCAGCAGCCCCGGGACTATGCGTCAAGAGACCCAGTACTTC
CASSPGTMRQETQYF
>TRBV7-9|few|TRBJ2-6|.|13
TGTGCCAGCAGCCCCAGCAGGGCCAACGTCCTGACTTTC
CASSPSRANVLTF
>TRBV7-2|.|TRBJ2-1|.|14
TGTGCCAGCAGCCCATACGGGAAGTACAATGAGCAGTTCTTC
CASSPYGKYNEQFF
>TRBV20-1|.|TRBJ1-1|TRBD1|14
TGCAGTGCTAGTGACAGGGTCTCTTTAACTGAAGCTTTCTTT
CSASDRVSLTEAFF
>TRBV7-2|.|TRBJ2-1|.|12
TGTGCCAGCAGCTTAGCGGGCATTGAGCAGTTCTTC
CASSLAGIEQFF
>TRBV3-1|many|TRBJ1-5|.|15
TGTGCCAGCAGCCACTCAGTAGGGTTCAATCAGCCCCAGCATTTT
CASSHSVGFNQPQHF
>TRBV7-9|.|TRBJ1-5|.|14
TGTGCCAGCAGCTTAGAGGGAGCCGATCAGCCCCAGCATTTT
CASSLEGADQPQHF
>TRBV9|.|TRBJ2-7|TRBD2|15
TGTGCCAGCAGCGTAGCTGTAGCGGGATGGGCAGAGCAGTACTTC
CASSVAVAGWAEQYF
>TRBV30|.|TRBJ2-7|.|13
TGTGCCTTGATTGACAGGAACTCCTACGAGCAGTACTTC
CALIDRNSYEQYF
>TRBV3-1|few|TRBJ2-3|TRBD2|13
TGTGCCAGCAGCCAAGAGGTCAGCGGGAGTTGGTATTTT
CASSQEVSGSWYF
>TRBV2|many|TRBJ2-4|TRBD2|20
TGTGCCAGCAGTGGTGAACAAGCGAACCTTAGCGGGGGGTCCAAAAACATTCAGTACTTC
CASSGEQANLSGGSKNIQYF
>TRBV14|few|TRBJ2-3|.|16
TGTGCCAGCAGCCAAGTGATGGGAGAGAGCACAGATACGCAGTATTTT
CASSQVMGESTDTQYF
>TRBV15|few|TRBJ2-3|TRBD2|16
TGTGCCACCAGCAGAGTGGCGGGAGGGCCGGCAGATACGCAGTATTTT
CATSRVAGGPADTQYF
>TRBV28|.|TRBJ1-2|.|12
TGTGCCAGCGGGGGGACAACGTATGGCTACACCTTC
CASGGTTYGYTF
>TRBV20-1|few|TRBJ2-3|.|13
TGCAGTGCTAGTCGCCAAACCACAGATACGCAGTATTTT
CSASRQTTDTQYF
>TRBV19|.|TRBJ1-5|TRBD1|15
TGTGCCAGTAGCGCTGGACAGGGAGTCACTCAGCCCCAGCATTTT
CASSAGQGVTQPQHF
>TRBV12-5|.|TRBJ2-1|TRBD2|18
TGTGCTAGTGGTTTGGCCCGGACTAGCGGGAGTATAGAGACTGAGCAGTTCTTC
CASGLARTSGSIETEQFF
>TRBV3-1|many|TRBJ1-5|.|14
TGTGCCAGCAGCCCGAGGGGTGGCAATCAGCCCCAGCATTTT
CASSPRGGNQPQHF
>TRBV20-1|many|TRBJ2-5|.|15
TGCAGTGCCGGGAAGTCCGGGACGGGAAAAGAGACCCAGTACTTC
CSAGKSGTGKETQYF
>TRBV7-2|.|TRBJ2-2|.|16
TGTGCCAGCAGCTTAGATGGTTCCTCTCTAGGCGGGGAGCTGTTTTTT
CASSLDGSSLGGELFF
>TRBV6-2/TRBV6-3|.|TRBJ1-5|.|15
TGTGCCAGCAGCCCCGGGCGGGGGGTCCTCCAGCCCCAGCATTTT
CASSPGRGVLQPQHF
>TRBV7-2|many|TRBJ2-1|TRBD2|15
TGTGCCAGCAGCTTAGAAGGGACTAGAGGCGATGAGCAGTTCTTC
CASSLEGTRGDEQFF
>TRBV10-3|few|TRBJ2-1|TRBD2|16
TGTGCCATCAGTGAGACGGCGGGAGTTTTCTACAATGAGCAGTTCTTC
CAISETAGVFYNEQFF
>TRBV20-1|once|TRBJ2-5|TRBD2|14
TGCAGTGCTGGGGGACTAGCGGCCCAAGAGACCCAGTACTTC
CSAGGLAAQETQYF
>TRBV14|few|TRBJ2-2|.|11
TGTGCCAGCAGCCATTCCGGGGAGCTGTTTTTT
CASSHSGELFF
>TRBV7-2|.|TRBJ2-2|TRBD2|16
TGTGCCAGCAGCAAAAGACCCAGGGAGGGCACCGGGGAGCTGTTTTTT
CASSKRPREGTGELFF
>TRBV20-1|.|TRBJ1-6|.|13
TGCAGTGCTGGGTCCGGACGTATTTCATCCCTCCACTTT
CSAGSGRISSLHF
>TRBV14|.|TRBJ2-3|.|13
TGTGCCAGCAGCCCGCAACCCACAGATACGCAGTATTTT
CASSPQPTDTQYF
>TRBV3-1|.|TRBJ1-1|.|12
TGTGCCAGCAGCCCGCCCGACACTGAAGCTTTCTTT
CASSPPDTEAFF
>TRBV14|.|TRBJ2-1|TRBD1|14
TGTGCCAGCAGCCAAGGCAGGGGGACGGGTGAGCAGTTCTTC
CASSQGRGTGEQFF
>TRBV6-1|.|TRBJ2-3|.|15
TGTGCCAGCAATGAAATCCCGGGACTGTCAGATACGCAGTATTTT
CASNEIPGLSDTQYF
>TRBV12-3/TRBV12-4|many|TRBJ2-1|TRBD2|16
TGTGCCAGCCACCAAAGCGGGAGGGCCCGATACAATGAGCAGTTCTTC
CASHQSGRARYNEQFF
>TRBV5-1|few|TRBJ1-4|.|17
TGCGCCAGCAGCCCCCGCGGGGATGCAGCAACTAATGAAAAACTGTTTTTT
CASSPRGDAATNEKLFF
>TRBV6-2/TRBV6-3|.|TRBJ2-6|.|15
TGTGCCAGCAGCCAAGGGGTTCCTGGGGCCAACGTCCTGACTTTC
CASSQGVPGANVLTF
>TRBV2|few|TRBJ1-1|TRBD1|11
TGTGCCAGCCAAGACCAGGGGGAGGCTTTCTTT
CASQDQGEAFF
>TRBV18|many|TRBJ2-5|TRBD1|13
TGTGCCAGCAGCCCCGGGACAGAAGAGACCCAGTACTTC
CASSPGTEETQYF
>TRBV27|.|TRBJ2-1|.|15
TGTGCCAGCAGTTGGGAAGGGACCTTGGGCAATGAGCAGTTCTTC
CASSWEGTLGNEQFF
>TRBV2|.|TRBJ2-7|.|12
TGTGCCAGCAGGAGGCTTCCCAACGAGCAGTACTTC
CASRRLPNEQYF
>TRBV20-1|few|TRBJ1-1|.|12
TGCAGTGCTGGGGGTTCCCCCACTGAAGCTTTCTTT
CSAGGSPTEAFF
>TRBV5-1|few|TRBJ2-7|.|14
TGCGCCAGCAGCTTGGAAGGACAAACCTACGAGCAGTACTTC
CASSLEGQTYEQYF
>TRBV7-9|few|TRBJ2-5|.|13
TGTGCCAGCAGCTCCCTAGCGAGAGAGACCCAGTACTTC
CASSSLARETQYF
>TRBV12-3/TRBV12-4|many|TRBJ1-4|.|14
TGTGCCAGCAGTTTAGGTGGGGGTCCGGAAAAACTGTTTTTT
CASSLGGGPEKLFF
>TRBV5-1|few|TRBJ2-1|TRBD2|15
TGCGCCAGCAGCACCGGACTAGCGGGAGTACATGAGCAGTTCTTC
CASSTGLAGVHEQFF